These 20 T cell receptor beta chains were all obtained from the same sample, sequenced in a study of blood T cell repertoires in COVID-19. Here immunoSEQ multiplex PCR was the method, and the copy in TCRdb shows in-frame clones only, minus some. Found here are 55,000 to 85,000 clones, more than 75% of them singletons; the top ten hold about 0.8%. Sample: peripheral blood. The receptors shown here come from a woman in her seventies with acute or convalescent COVID-19.

This sequence joins TRBV11-2 and TRBJ2-7; D is perhaps TRBD1 (7 bases). Germline loops: CDR1 SGHAT, CDR2 FQNNGV. This CDR3 contains 16 residues. V gave up 0 bases and J gave up 6 bases, with 18 bases separating them. The CDR3 nucleotides read TGTGCCAGCAGCTTAGATCGGGAGACAGGGAGAATCGAGCAGTACTTC. Translated: CASSLDRETGRIEQYF.

This clone occurred once. V is TRBV5-4 and J is TRBJ2-7; TRBD1 matches 12 bases. Germline V gives CDR1 SGHNT, CDR2 YYREEE (reference sequence). V lost 4 bases and J lost 3; bases outside the gene matches: 5. The CDR3 totals 15 residues. CDR3 sequence: CASSRGQGANYEQYF. CDR3 bases: TGTGCCAGCAGCCGGGGACAGGGGGCAAACTACGAGCAGTACTTC.

A single count supports this clone. The V call is TRBV29-1, the J call TRBJ1-2, with D possibly matching TRBD1 (6 bases). This CDR3 region has 16 residues. From germline, CDR1 is SQVTM and CDR2 ANQGSEA. Trimming took off 1 base at V and 1 base at J, with 16 bases between the two ends. In nucleotides, the CDR3 is TGCAGCGTTGAAGGAGGGGACACCCGTTTTAACTATGGCTACACCTTC. This codes for CSVEGGDTRFNYGYTF. Using reference TRBV29-1 and TRBJ1-2 for the parts outside the CDR3, the full variable domain is SAVISQKPSRDICQRGTSLTIQCQVDSQVTMMFWYRQQPGQSLTLIATANQGSEATYESGFVIDKFPISRPNLTFSTLTVSNMSPEDSSIYLCSVEGGDTRFNYGYTFGSGTRLTVV.

The genes are TRBV2 and TRBJ2-7; tentatively, D is TRBD1 (6 bases). Germline lookup yields CDR1 SNHLY and CDR2 FYNNEI. The CDR3 consists of 13 residues. The germline V and J ends were trimmed by 9 bases and 4 bases, with 16 bases remaining between them. The CDR3 DNA is TGTGCCAGTGTATCTAGGGGGTCGTACGAGCAGTACTTC. Translation: CASVSRGSYEQYF.

J is TRBJ1-1 and V is TRBV19; tentative D call: TRBD1 (5 bases). Trimming removed 5 bases from V and 3 bases from J, with 16 bases in between. This CDR3 comprises 15 residues. Germline V lookup: CDR1 LNHDA, CDR2 SQIVND (reference sequence). For the CDR3, the DNA is TGTGCCAGTAGTCAACCCCTTTGGGGGGACACTGAAGCTTTCTTT. This encodes CASSQPLWGDTEAFF. Variable domain in full (rest from reference TRBV19 and TRBJ1-1): DGGITQSPKYLFRKEGQNVTLSCEQNLNHDAMYWYRQDPGQGLRLIYYSQIVNDFQKGDIAEGYSVSREKKESFPLTVTSAQKNPTAFYLCASSQPLWGDTEAFFGQGTRLTVV.

CDR3: CASARRNVREGNAFF. The CDR3 DNA follows: TGTGCCAGCGCCAGGAGAAACGTTCGAGAGGGAAATGCTTTCTTT. The genes are TRBV6-5 and TRBJ1-1; D unresolved. Trimming took 8 bases from V and 11 from J, leaving 27 bases between them. Germline V gene lookup returns CDR1 MNHEY and CDR2 SVGAGI. The CDR3 sequence is 15 residues long.

The genes are TRBV19 and TRBJ2-3; 10 bases map to TRBD2. In germline, CDR1 is LNHDA, CDR2 SQIVND (reference sequence). J was trimmed by 5 bases and V by 1 base; bases with no gene match: 6. The length of the CDR3 is 16 residues. Here the CDR3 DNA reads TGTGCCAGTAGTATAGCCAGCGGGGGGGCAGGAGATACGCAGTATTTT. It translates to CASSIASGGAGDTQYF. Full variable domain (outside the CDR3, taken from reference TRBV19 and TRBJ2-3): DGGITQSPKYLFRKEGQNVTLSCEQNLNHDAMYWYRQDPGQGLRLIYYSQIVNDFQKGDIAEGYSVSREKKESFPLTVTSAQKNPTAFYLCASSIASGGAGDTQYFGPGTRLTVL.

The genes are TRBV6-5 and TRBJ1-2; 9 positions agree with TRBD1. The trim removed 6 bases at V and 3 bases at J, leaving 5 bases unmatched. The CDR3 sequence is 14 residues long. Germline V lookup: CDR1 MNHEY, CDR2 SVGAGI. The CDR3 loop is CASSPGQGHYGYTF. The CDR3 region has the DNA TGTGCCAGCAGCCCGGGACAGGGCCACTATGGCTACACCTTC.

The rearrangement uses TRBV19 and TRBJ2-1, with a tentative D call TRBD2 (6 bases). The germline gives CDR1 LNHDA, CDR2 SQIVND (reference sequence). Trimming shortened V by 3 bases and J by 6 bases, and 15 bases separated the two germline ends. This CDR3 comprises 15 residues. CDR3: CASSMPRLGSNEQFF. The CDR3 DNA reads TGTGCCAGTAGTATGCCCCGACTAGGTTCCAATGAGCAGTTCTTC.

The rearrangement joins TRBV20-1 to TRBJ2-7; the match to TRBD2 covers 7 bases. The CDR3 sequence is 14 residues long. V shed 3 bases, J shed 4 bases, and the junction held 9 bases outside the gene matches. Looked up from germline, CDR1 is DFQATT and CDR2 is SNEGSKA (reference sequence). CDR3 loop: CSASLGGGDYEQYF. The CDR3 nucleotides read TGCAGTGCTAGTTTGGGGGGAGGGGATTACGAGCAGTACTTC.

The rearrangement links TRBV5-1 to TRBJ1-1, with D possibly TRBD1 on 5 matching bases. V lost 4 bases, J lost 4 bases, and 17 bases lay in between. CDR3 length equals 15 residues. CDR1 and CDR2 from the germline V gene are SGHRS and YFSETQ. Written as DNA, the CDR3 is TGCGCCAGCAGCAAAACTAACGACAGAGGCACTGAAGCTTTCTTT. Its translation is CASSKTNDRGTEAFF.

This chain links TRBV5-4 with TRBJ2-1; 10 positions agree with TRBD2. Germline lookup yields CDR1 SGHNT and CDR2 YYREEE (reference sequence). V lost 0 bases and J lost 7; bases outside the gene matches: 10. This CDR3 comprises 17 residues. In DNA form, the CDR3 reads TGTGCCAGCAGCTTGGCCGGGGTAGCGGGAGGTCCTAATGAGCAGTTCTTC. It specifies CASSLAGVAGGPNEQFF.

The chain links TRBV6-6 to TRBJ2-5; 12 bases match TRBD1. Germline V gene data show CDR1 as MNHNY and CDR2 as SVGAGI (reference sequence). Losses at the gene ends were 2 bases for V and 5 bases for J; bases not matched to a gene: 3. There are 15 residues in the CDR3. Written as DNA, the CDR3 is TGTGCCAGCAGTTACGGGGACAGGGGGCGTGAGACCCAGTACTTC. Translated: CASSYGDRGRETQYF.

V gene TRBV6-1 combines with J gene TRBJ1-3, with TRBD1 as a possible D gene (5 bases). Trimming cost V 1 base and J 0 bases, with 16 bases left between them. The CDR3 has 18 residues. Per germline, CDR1 MNHNS and CDR2 SASEGT. The CDR3 loop is CASSEERGGLPSGNTIYF. The CDR3 DNA is TGTGCCAGCAGTGAAGAAAGGGGAGGGCTCCCCTCTGGAAACACCATATATTTT.

This clone appeared a few times. The chain uses TRBV2 and TRBJ2-1; D is perhaps TRBD2 (5 bases). This CDR3 is built from 14 residues. The V end was cut by 6 bases, the J end by 0 bases, with 9 bases between. Germline lookup yields CDR1 SNHLY and CDR2 FYNNEI. Here the CDR3 DNA reads TGTGCCAGCAGAAAAGGGAGCTCCTACAATGAGCAGTTCTTC. This gives the protein CASRKGSSYNEQFF.

The chain has TRBV28 and TRBJ1-4, with a tentative D call TRBD1 (6 bases). Germline lookup yields CDR1 MDHEN and CDR2 SYDVKM. The CDR3 is 14 amino acids. The ends were cut back, 6 bases at V and 1 base at J, with 9 bases in the middle. The CDR3: CASSLTGTNEKLFF. In DNA, the CDR3 is TGTGCCAGCAGCCTGACAGGAACTAATGAAAAACTGTTTTTT.

The chain couples TRBV6-5 to TRBJ2-7, with 10 nucleotides matching TRBD1. The CDR3 sequence is 15 residues long. From germline, CDR1 is MNHEY and CDR2 SVGAGI. The ends lost 6 bases at V and 4 bases at J; junction bases unmatched: 9. This CDR3 is CASRGTGVEGYEQYF. Written as DNA, the CDR3 is TGTGCCAGCAGGGGGACAGGGGTTGAGGGATACGAGCAGTACTTC.

This clone has only a few counts. The chain combines TRBV5-4 with TRBJ1-6; 10 nucleotides agree with TRBD1. The CDR3 runs 14 residues. Trimming cost V 5 bases and J 10 bases; bases outside gene matches: 6. The germline V gene has CDR1 SGHNT and CDR2 YYREEE (reference sequence). CDR3 amino acids: CASRRDRGLSPLHF. The DNA of the CDR3 is TGTGCCAGCAGACGGGACAGGGGTTTATCACCCCTCCACTTT.

This clone was counted a single time. Here the CDR3 reads CATRPVDSHQFYGYTF. CDR3 coding DNA: TGTGCCACCCGGCCAGTCGACAGCCATCAGTTCTATGGCTACACCTTC. The chain carries TRBV10-3 and TRBJ1-2; TRBD1 might be the D (5 bases). The germline CDR1 and CDR2 sequences are ENHRY and SYGVKD. The germline V and J ends were trimmed by 10 bases and 4 bases, with 25 bases remaining between them. The CDR3 contains 16 residues.

Only a few counts were recorded for this clone. The rearrangement uses TRBV2 and TRBJ1-2; TRBD1 matches 7 bases. Germline assignment: CDR1 SNHLY and CDR2 FYNNEI. Trimming at V came to 7 bases and at J to 8 bases, leaving 10 bases not matched to a gene. The length of the CDR3 is 13 residues. The CDR3 DNA sequence: TGTGCCAGCATCTCCGGGCAGGGGGAAGGCTACACCTTC. As protein: CASISGQGEGYTF.